The subject of this entry is one TCR beta chain. Under the authors' procedure: Estimation of nucleated cell counts relied on the amplification of reference gene primers. Only in-frame clones appear in the TCRdb table, and some are missing; sequencing was by immunoSEQ multiplex PCR. D and trimming come from the DNA, and the V and J calls and clone size come from that table. This table holds about 30,000 clones, roughly nine tenths found once. Losses at the gene ends were 7 bases for V and 3 bases for J; bases not matched to a gene: 4. This CDR3 contains 12 residues. Germline CDR1 SQVTM, CDR2 ANQGSEA. The entry originates in a study of blood T cell repertoires in COVID-19. At the level of the study: Both acute and convalescent COVID-19 samples were obtained from the United States, Italy and Spain. PBMCs, B-cell-depleted T cells, or T cells were the source of the cDNA or gDNA that made up the material.

The chain recombines TRBV29-1 with TRBJ2-7; 9 nucleotides align to TRBD2. The sequence was obtained from a human donor with active COVID-19. The donor label of this sample is uncertain. Material for sequencing was peripheral blood. The CDR3 DNA reads as TGCAGCGCTAGCGGGGATTACTACGAGCAGTACTTC. Translating gives CSASGDYYEQYF.